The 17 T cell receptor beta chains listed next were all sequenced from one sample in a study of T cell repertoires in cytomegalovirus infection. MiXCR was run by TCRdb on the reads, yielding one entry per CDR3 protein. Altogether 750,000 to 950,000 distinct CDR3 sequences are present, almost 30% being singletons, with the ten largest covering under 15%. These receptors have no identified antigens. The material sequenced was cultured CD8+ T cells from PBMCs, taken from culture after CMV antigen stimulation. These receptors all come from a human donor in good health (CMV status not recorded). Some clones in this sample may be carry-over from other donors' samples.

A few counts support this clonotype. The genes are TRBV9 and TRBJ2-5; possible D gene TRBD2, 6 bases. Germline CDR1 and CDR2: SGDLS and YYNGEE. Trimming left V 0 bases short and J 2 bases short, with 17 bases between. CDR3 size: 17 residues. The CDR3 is CASSVAQGLKIQETQYF. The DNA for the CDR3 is TGTGCCAGCAGCGTAGCTCAGGGACTGAAAATTCAAGAGACCCAGTACTTC. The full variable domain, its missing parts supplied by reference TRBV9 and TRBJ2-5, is DSGVTQTPKHLITATGQRVTLRCSPRSGDLSVYWYQQSLDQGLQFLIQYYNGEERAKGNILERFSAQQFPDLHSELNLSSLELGDSALYFCASSVAQGLKIQETQYFGPGTRLLVL.

The CDR3 bases are TGTGCCAGTAAGTGGAATAGCGGGGACTCCTACGAGCAGTACTTC. It is translated as CASKWNSGDSYEQYF. This chain joins TRBV19 and TRBJ2-7; 8 bases are a match to TRBD2. The V and J ends lost 7 bases and 0 bases, in that order; junction bases with no gene match: 8. The germline V gene encodes CDR1 LNHDA and CDR2 SQIVND (reference sequence). The CDR3 is made up of 15 amino acids.

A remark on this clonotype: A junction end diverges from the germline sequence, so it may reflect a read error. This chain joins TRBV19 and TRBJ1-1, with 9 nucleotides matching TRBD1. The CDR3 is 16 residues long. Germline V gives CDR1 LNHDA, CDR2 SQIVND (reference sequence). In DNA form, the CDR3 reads TGTACCAGTAGTGAGAAGACAGGGGGTATAAGGAATGAAGCTTTCTTT. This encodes CTSSEKTGGIRNEAFF.

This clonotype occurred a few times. The CDR3 DNA follows: TGTGCCAGCAGTTATGGAGGGGTCACTGAGCAGTTCTTC. It specifies CASSYGGVTEQFF. This chain links TRBV6-2 or TRBV6-3 with TRBJ2-1; possibly TRBD2 for D (6 bases). This CDR3 has 13 amino acids. Germline V gene data show CDR1 as MNHEY and CDR2 as SVGEGT. V was shortened by 3 bases and J by 9 bases, with 12 bases between the two germline ends.

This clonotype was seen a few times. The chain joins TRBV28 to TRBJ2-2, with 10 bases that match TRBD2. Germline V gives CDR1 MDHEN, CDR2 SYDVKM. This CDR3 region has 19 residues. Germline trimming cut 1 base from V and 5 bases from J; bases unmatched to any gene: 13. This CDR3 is CASSLYWASGGRITGELFF. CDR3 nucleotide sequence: TGTGCCAGCAGTTTATATTGGGCTAGCGGGGGCCGGATTACCGGGGAGCTGTTTTTT.

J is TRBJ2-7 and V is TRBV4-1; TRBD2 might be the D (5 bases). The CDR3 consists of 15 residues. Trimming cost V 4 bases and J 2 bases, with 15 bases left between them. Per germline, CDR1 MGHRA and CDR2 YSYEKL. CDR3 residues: CASSLEVAVTYEQYF. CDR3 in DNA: TGCGCCAGCAGCCTGGAGGTCGCGGTAACCTACGAGCAGTACTTC.

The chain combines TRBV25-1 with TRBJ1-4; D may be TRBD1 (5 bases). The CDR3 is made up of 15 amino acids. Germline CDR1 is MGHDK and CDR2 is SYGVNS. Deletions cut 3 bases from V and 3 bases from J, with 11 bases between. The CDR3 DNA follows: TGTGCCAGCAGTGATATACGGGACGCTAATGAAAAACTGTTTTTT. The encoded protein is CASSDIRDANEKLFF.

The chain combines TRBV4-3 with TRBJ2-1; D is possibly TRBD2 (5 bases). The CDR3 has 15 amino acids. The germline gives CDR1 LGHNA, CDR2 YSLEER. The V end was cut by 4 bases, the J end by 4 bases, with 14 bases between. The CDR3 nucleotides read TGCGCCAGCAGCCCGGACGGAAGAGGGTACAATGAGCAGTTCTTC. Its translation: CASSPDGRGYNEQFF.

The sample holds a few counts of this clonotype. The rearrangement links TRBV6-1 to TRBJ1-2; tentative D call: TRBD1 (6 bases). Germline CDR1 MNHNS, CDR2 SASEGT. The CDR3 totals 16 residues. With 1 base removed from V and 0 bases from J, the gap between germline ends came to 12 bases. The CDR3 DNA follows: TGTGCCAGCAGTGAAGGAGGACAGTTTCCTAACTATGGCTACACCTTC. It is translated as CASSEGGQFPNYGYTF.

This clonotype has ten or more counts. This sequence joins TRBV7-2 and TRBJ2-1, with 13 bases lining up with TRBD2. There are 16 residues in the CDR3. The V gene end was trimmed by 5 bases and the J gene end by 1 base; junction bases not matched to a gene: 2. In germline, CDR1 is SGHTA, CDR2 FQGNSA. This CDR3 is CASSATSGGSYNEQFF. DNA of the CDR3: TGTGCCAGCAGCGCGACTAGCGGGGGGTCCTACAATGAGCAGTTCTTC.

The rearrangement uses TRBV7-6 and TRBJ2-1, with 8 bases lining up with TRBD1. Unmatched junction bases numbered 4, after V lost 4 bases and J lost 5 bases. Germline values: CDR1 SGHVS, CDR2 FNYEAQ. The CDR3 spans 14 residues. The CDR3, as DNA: TGTGCCAGCAGCTCCGGACAGGGACACAATGAGCAGTTCTTC. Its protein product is CASSSGQGHNEQFF.

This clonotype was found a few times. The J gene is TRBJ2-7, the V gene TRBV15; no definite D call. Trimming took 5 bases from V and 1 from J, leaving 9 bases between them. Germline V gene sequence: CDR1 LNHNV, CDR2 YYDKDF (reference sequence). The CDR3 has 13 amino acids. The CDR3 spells CATSFSGSYEQYF. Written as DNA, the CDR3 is TGTGCCACCAGCTTTAGTGGGTCCTACGAGCAGTACTTC.

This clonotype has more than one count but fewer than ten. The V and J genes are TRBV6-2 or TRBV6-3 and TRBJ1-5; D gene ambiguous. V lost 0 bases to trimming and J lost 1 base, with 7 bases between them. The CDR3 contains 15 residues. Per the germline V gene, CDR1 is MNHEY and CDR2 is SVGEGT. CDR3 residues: CASSYSPYSNQPQHF. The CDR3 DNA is TGTGCCAGCAGTTACTCCCCTTACAGCAATCAGCCCCAGCATTTT.

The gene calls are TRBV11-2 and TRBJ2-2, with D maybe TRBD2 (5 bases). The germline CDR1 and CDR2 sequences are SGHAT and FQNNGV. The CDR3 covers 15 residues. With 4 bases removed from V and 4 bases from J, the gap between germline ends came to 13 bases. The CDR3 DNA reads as TGTGCCAGCAGCTCTCTAGCTTTGGGCACCGGGGAGCTGTTTTTT. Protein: CASSSLALGTGELFF.

DNA for the CDR3: TGTGCCAGTAGTATCGAGACAGGGACTACCCTTATACGTACTGAAGCTTTCTTT. This sequence encodes CASSIETGTTLIRTEAFF. This rearrangement joins TRBV19 to TRBJ1-1; TRBD1 aligns across 7 bases. The CDR3 sequence is 18 residues long. J was trimmed by 5 bases and V by 3 bases; bases with no gene match: 18. CDR1 and CDR2 (germline): LNHDA, SQIVND (reference sequence).

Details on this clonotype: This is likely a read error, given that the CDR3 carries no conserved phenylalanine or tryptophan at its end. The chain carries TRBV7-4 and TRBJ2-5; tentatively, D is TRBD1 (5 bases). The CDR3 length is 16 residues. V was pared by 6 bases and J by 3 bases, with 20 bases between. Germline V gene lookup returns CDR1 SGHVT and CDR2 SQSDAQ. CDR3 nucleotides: TGTGCCAGCAGTCCAGAACGGACAACAGCTGAAGAGACCCAGTACATC. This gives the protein CASSPERTTAEETQYI.

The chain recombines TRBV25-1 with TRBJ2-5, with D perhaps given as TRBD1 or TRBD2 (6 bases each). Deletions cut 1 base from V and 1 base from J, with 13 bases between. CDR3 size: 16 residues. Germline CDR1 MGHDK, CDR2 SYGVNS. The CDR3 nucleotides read TGTGCCAGCAGTGAATTGGGGGGCCTAACCCAAGAGACCCAGTACTTC. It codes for CASSELGGLTQETQYF.